This is a list of T cell receptor beta chains from one sample in a study of blood T cell repertoires in COVID-19. Profiled with immunoSEQ multiplex PCR; TCRdb holds only in-frame clones, not every one. The top ten clones hold roughly 25% of a sample with some 90,000 clones, more than 75% of them seen once. The sequenced sample consisted of peripheral blood. All receptors derive from a human donor in a cohort sampled during active COVID-19. Both conserved end residues are part of each CDR3.

TRBJ2-3 TRBV3-1/TRBV3-2 CASSQGEGNHPAYF
TRBJ2-3 TRBV5-1 CASSETGARPDTQYF
TRBJ2-3 TRBV19 CATGGRDRATDTQYF
TRBJ2-1 TRBV19 CASSTVYEQFF
TRBJ1-2 TRBV4-2 CASSQENGYGYTF
TRBJ2-1 TRBV5-1 CASSLLGGGQGYEQFF
TRBJ2-5 TRBV5-1 CASSLVSRKETQYF
TRBJ2-1 TRBV4-3 CASSQGAGGRGAYNEQFF
TRBJ1-1 TRBV4-1 CASSQDGPGQVYTEAFF
TRBJ2-7 TRBV11-3 CASSLNTGSEQYF
TRBJ1-4 TRBV5-1 CASSLGQGGSEKLFF
TRBJ2-3 TRBV3-1/TRBV3-2 CASRLGRGLHPTDTQYF
TRBJ1-1 TRBV2 CASSDWGGNTEAFF
TRBJ2-2 TRBV20-1 CSARATGELFF
TRBJ2-7 TRBV7-9 CASSSDRERTYEQYF
TRBJ2-3 TRBV29-1 CSARLAGAVDTQYF
TRBJ1-2 TRBV4-2 CASSQDLKQNYGYTF
TRBJ1-1 TRBV5-1 CASSLVGEATEAFF
TRBJ2-2 TRBV4-3 CASSQGGSNTGELFF
TRBJ2-7 TRBV5-4 CASSQGQASYEQYF
TRBJ2-5 TRBV9 CASSVDRVSMKETQYF
TRBJ1-3 TRBV9 CASTSSGNTIYF
TRBJ2-3 TRBV21-1 CARTSGADTQYF
TRBJ2-7 TRBV7-2 CASSPQTSGGEYEQYF
TRBJ2-3 TRBV21-1 CASSPLGGDTDTQYF
TRBJ1-2 TRBV5-1 CASSPTVGGYTF
TRBJ1-2 TRBV11-2 CASSLVSAGGYGYTF
TRBJ2-2 TRBV5-1 CASSLVDSSGELFF
TRBJ1-1 TRBV6-5 CASSRIMNTEAFF
TRBJ2-2 TRBV5-6 CASSFQGGGELFF
TRBJ1-6 TRBV27 CASSLAKGGNSPLHF
TRBJ1-3 TRBV5-6 CASSTGGNTIYF
TRBJ2-7 TRBV10-3 CAISAPRGWDTPTRAEQYF
TRBJ2-7 TRBV10-3 CAIRGTASSYEQYF
TRBJ2-6 TRBV9 CASSGGTLRYSGANVLTF
TRBJ2-2 TRBV7-8 CASSSGTSGSTGELFF
TRBJ1-1 TRBV6-5 CASSYDFSGEAFF
TRBJ1-2 TRBV7-8 CASSSGRGDVNYGYTF
TRBJ2-1 TRBV5-1 CASSYRTGEDEQFF
TRBJ1-2 TRBV6-5 CASSAGLNYGYTF
TRBJ1-1 TRBV7-2 CASTPGLAFEAFF
TRBJ2-2 TRBV5-4 CASSPQLSGGAAGELFF
TRBJ2-2 TRBV4-1 CAFSNRDATGELFF
TRBJ1-6 TRBV7-9 CASSLARSPLHF
TRBJ2-1 TRBV7-3 CASSFRGSSYNEQFF
TRBJ1-1 TRBV19 CASSTQLTGNTEAFF
TRBJ2-3 TRBV5-1 CASSFTSGGRTDTQYF
TRBJ1-5 TRBV28 CASSLVDSNQPQHF
TRBJ2-2 TRBV30 CAWGTGAVDSGELFF
TRBJ2-5 TRBV28 CAALGGGGETQYF
TRBJ2-3 TRBV7-2 CASSLGTSGGIRSTDTQYF
TRBJ2-1 TRBV11-2 CASTLLAGGSYNEQFF
TRBJ2-2 TRBV3-1/TRBV3-2 CASSLKRQHPNTGELFF